The 30 T cell receptor beta chains given below trace back to one sample, sequenced in a study of T cells in localized non-small cell lung cancer. Generated by immunoSEQ multiplex PCR, the TCRdb table keeps only in-frame clones and is missing some. Here the sample spans 4,000 or so clones, around 35% being singletons. Sequenced material: normal lung tissue next to the tumor, taken before any cancer treatment. The receptor set was obtained from a woman aged 35-75 years with stage I lung adenocarcinoma.

The chain carries TRBV28 and TRBJ2-2, with D possibly being TRBD1 or TRBD2 (5 bases each). V was trimmed by 4 bases and J by 1 base, leaving 13 bases between them. This CDR3 is built from 16 residues. Looked up from germline, CDR1 is MDHEN and CDR2 is SYDVKM. The CDR3 region has the DNA TGTGCCAGCAGTTCAGCCGGGACGGGGAACACCGGGGAGCTGTTTTTT. Protein sequence: CASSSAGTGNTGELFF.

By sample fraction, this clone is medium-sized. This chain links TRBV11-3 with TRBJ2-7; D is possibly TRBD1 (6 bases). Germline V lookup: CDR1 SGHNT, CDR2 YENEEA. CDR3 size: 14 residues. Deletions cut 3 bases from V and 2 bases from J, with 11 bases between. The CDR3 DNA follows: TGTGCCAGCAGCTTGAGACAGGCTCCCTACGAGCAGTACTTC. Encoded protein: CASSLRQAPYEQYF.

The V call is TRBV11-3, the J call TRBJ2-3; 8 bases are shared with TRBD1. The CDR3 has 17 amino acids. Germline lookup yields CDR1 SGHNT and CDR2 YENEEA. V shed 6 bases and J 4 bases; nucleotides not matched to a gene: 15. In DNA, the CDR3 is TGTGCCAGCAGTCAAGGGATGGCCGGGACAGGACCAGATACGCAGTATTTT. Translated: CASSQGMAGTGPDTQYF.

For the CDR3, the DNA is TGTGCCAGCTCACCCAGGGGGGCATCGGGCGAGCAGTACTTC. This translates into CASSPRGASGEQYF. V and J are TRBV18 and TRBJ2-7, with D possibly being TRBD1 (7 bases). V shed 3 bases and J shed 6 bases, with 15 bases lying between them. The CDR3 consists of 14 residues. Per the germline V gene, CDR1 is KGHSH and CDR2 is LQKENI.

The gene calls are TRBV6-8 and TRBJ1-2; D is ambiguous. Germline-derived CDR1 and CDR2 are MNHGY and SAAAGT. V gave up 2 bases and J gave up 6 bases, with 10 bases separating them. The CDR3 runs 13 residues. CDR3 in DNA: TGTGCCAGCAGTTACGACGGGTGGGATGGCTACACCTTC. Residues: CASSYDGWDGYTF.

This chain uses TRBV7-6 with TRBJ2-7; 7 bases line up with TRBD2. The J segment lost 0 bases and the V segment lost 4 bases, leaving 9 bases of the junction unmatched. This CDR3 is built from 16 residues. The germline CDR1 and CDR2 sequences are SGHVS and FNYEAQ. Written as DNA, the CDR3 is TGTGCCAGCAGCTCGGAACTAGCGATGTTCTCCTACGAGCAGTACTTC. Translated: CASSSELAMFSYEQYF.

This clone was found a few times. The CDR3, as DNA: TGTGCCAGCAGCCTCAGGCCAACGAAGGGAGACACCATATATTTT. As protein: CASSLRPTKGDTIYF. The chain carries TRBV6-8 and TRBJ1-3; no reliable D call. Trimming took off 6 bases at V and 8 bases at J, with 20 bases between the two ends. This CDR3 is built from 15 residues. Germline V lookup: CDR1 MNHGY, CDR2 SAAAGT.

This clone appeared a few times. V gene TRBV23-1 combines with J gene TRBJ2-7; D possibly matches TRBD1 or TRBD2 (5 bases each). TRBV23-1 falls under the ORF class, with uncertain function. Trimming stripped 6 bases from V and 6 bases from J, with 21 bases between. The CDR3 length is 15 residues. Written as DNA, the CDR3 is TGCGCCAGCAGCCAGGCCCGGGACCCCACCGGCGAGCAGTACTTC. It specifies CASSQARDPTGEQYF.

This clone occurred a few times. This chain uses TRBV2 with TRBJ1-2; 9 positions match TRBD1. The CDR3 is made up of 14 amino acids. Germline CDR1 reads SNHLY; CDR2 reads FYNNEI. With V trimmed by 6 bases and J by 6 bases, 8 bases remained unmatched. The CDR3 bases are TGTGCCAGCAGGTTAAAAACAGGGGGCGATGGCTACACCTTC. As protein: CASRLKTGGDGYTF.

Within the sample, this clone is large. The V gene is TRBV11-3, the J gene TRBJ1-2; D call uncertain. CDR1 and CDR2 from the germline V gene are SGHNT and YENEEA. V was pared by 2 bases and J by 3 bases, with 10 bases between. This CDR3 region has 14 residues. The CDR3, as DNA: TGTGCCAGCAGCTTACTCCCAAAGGACTATGGCTACACCTTC. It specifies CASSLLPKDYGYTF. Drawing the rest from reference TRBV11-3 and TRBJ1-2, the complete variable domain is EAGVVQSPRYKIIEKKQPVAFWCNPISGHNTLYWYLQNLGQGPELLIRYENEEAVDDSQLPKDRFSAERLKGVDSTLKIQPAELGDSAVYLCASSLLPKDYGYTFGSGTRLTVV.

This clone was recorded a few times. The chain recombines TRBV23-1 with TRBJ1-3; no clear D. TRBV23-1 counts as an open reading frame of uncertain function. The CDR3 consists of 17 residues. Trimming stripped 0 bases from V and 0 bases from J, with 12 bases between. The CDR3 reads CASSQSSKRSSGNTIYF. The CDR3 region has the DNA TGCGCCAGCAGTCAATCGAGTAAGCGGTCCTCTGGAAACACCATATATTTT.

CDR3 bases: TGTGCCAGCAGCGATCAGAGCGGGGGGAGGGATGAGCAGTTCTTC. Its translation is CASSDQSGGRDEQFF. V and J are TRBV9 and TRBJ2-1; TRBD2 agrees at 9 bases. CDR1 SGDLS and CDR2 YYNGEE come from the germline V gene. The CDR3 consists of 15 residues. The junction had 9 bases not matched to a gene; V was cut back by 3 bases and J by 8 bases.

Within the sample, this clone is large. The chain joins TRBV9 to TRBJ2-7; 10 nucleotides line up with TRBD1. With V trimmed by 3 bases and J by 2 bases, 11 bases remained unmatched. CDR1 and CDR2 from the germline V gene are SGDLS and YYNGEE. The CDR3 totals 17 residues. Written as DNA, the CDR3 is TGTGCCAGCAGCGCCCACAGGGACAGGGGAAACCCCTACGAGCAGTACTTC. Its protein product is CASSAHRDRGNPYEQYF.

The V call is TRBV2, the J call TRBJ2-3, with 7 bases lining up with TRBD1. Germline assignment: CDR1 SNHLY and CDR2 FYNNEI. This CDR3 is built from 13 residues. V shed 8 bases, J shed 2 bases, and the junction held 4 bases outside the gene matches. This CDR3 is CASDTGDTDTQYF. The CDR3 region has the DNA TGTGCCAGCGATACAGGGGACACAGATACGCAGTATTTT.

The V gene is TRBV6-8, the J gene TRBJ2-7; perhaps TRBD2 as D (5 bases). This CDR3 comprises 14 residues. Trimming stripped 7 bases from V and 0 bases from J, with 13 bases between. Germline V gene sequence: CDR1 MNHGY, CDR2 SAAAGT. The CDR3 sequence: CASIDQGLSYEQYF. In nucleotides, the CDR3 is TGTGCCAGCATTGATCAAGGACTCTCCTACGAGCAGTACTTC.

This chain uses TRBV19 with TRBJ2-5, with 14 nucleotides matching TRBD2. V shed 4 bases, J shed 5 bases, and the junction held 3 bases outside the gene matches. Germline V CDR1 and CDR2: LNHDA, SQIVND (reference sequence). This CDR3 has 15 residues. CDR3 nucleotide sequence: TGTGCCAGTAGTAGACTAGCGGGGGGGCCTGAGACCCAGTACTTC. This gives the protein CASSRLAGGPETQYF.

In this sample, this clone turned up a few times. This chain connects TRBV10-2 to TRBJ1-5, with D unresolved. Per germline, CDR1 WSHSY and CDR2 SAAADI. Trimming stripped 3 bases from V and 5 bases from J, with 20 bases between. This CDR3 is built from 17 residues. CDR3 bases: TGCGCCAGCAGTGACTCCTCTCTCTCTCTGGGGTATCAGCCCCAGCATTTT. Amino acids: CASSDSSLSLGYQPQHF.

This clone occurred a few times. The V gene is TRBV6-8, the J gene TRBJ1-4; 10 bases are shared with TRBD1. The CDR3 runs 14 residues. Trimming cost V 11 bases and J 3 bases; bases outside gene matches: 6. Germline loops: CDR1 MNHGY, CDR2 SAAAGT. CDR3 amino acids: CAAQGTGANEKLFF. CDR3 coding DNA: TGTGCCGCACAGGGGACAGGGGCTAATGAAAAACTGTTTTTT.

The sample holds a few counts of this clone. The V and J genes are TRBV11-3 and TRBJ2-7; TRBD2 matches 10 bases. V trimming: 6 bases; J trimming: 4 bases; junction bases outside the gene matches: 12. The CDR3 has 16 residues. CDR1 is SGHNT and CDR2 is YENEEA in the germline V gene. CDR3 bases: TGTGCCAGCAGACCCTCCCTAGCGGGGGACCTATACGAGCAGTACTTC. This translates into CASRPSLAGDLYEQYF.

The chain is built from TRBV19 and TRBJ1-5, with 8 positions matching TRBD1. The germline V gene encodes CDR1 LNHDA and CDR2 SQIVND (reference sequence). V shed 4 bases and J 4 bases; nucleotides not matched to a gene: 9. The CDR3 length is 16 residues. In nucleotides, the CDR3 is TGTGCCAGTAGTAACCTTGACAGGGGAGCAAATCAGCCCCAGCATTTT. It encodes CASSNLDRGANQPQHF.

This chain uses TRBV12-5 with TRBJ2-1; D perhaps matches TRBD1 (5 bases). Looked up from germline, CDR1 is LGHNT and CDR2 is FRNRAP. This CDR3 is 13 amino acids long. Between the trimmed V and J ends, which lost 5 bases and 11 bases, there was a span of 16 bases. The CDR3 reads CASGPDPGQQQFF. CDR3 nucleotides: TGTGCTAGTGGTCCGGACCCAGGGCAGCAGCAGTTCTTC.

The J gene is TRBJ2-7, the V gene TRBV19; 10 bases fit TRBD1. Germline V gene sequence: CDR1 LNHDA, CDR2 SQIVND (reference sequence). This CDR3 is built from 15 residues. J was trimmed by 7 bases and V by 5 bases; bases with no gene match: 11. Here the CDR3 DNA reads TGTGCCAGTAGTCCCCGGGACAGGGGCGTCAGAGAGCAGTACTTC. It encodes CASSPRDRGVREQYF.

The genes are TRBV9 and TRBJ1-5; maybe TRBD1 (5 bases). The CDR3 spans 15 residues. V dropped 8 bases and J dropped 0 bases, with 15 bases sitting between them. CDR1 and CDR2 from the germline V gene are SGDLS and YYNGEE. CDR3 bases: TGTGCCAGTACACGAGGGGAATATAGCAATCAGCCCCAGCATTTT. Translated: CASTRGEYSNQPQHF.

The table lists this clone with a few counts. The rearrangement links TRBV2 to TRBJ2-7; no definite D call. Trimming pared 3 bases from V and 4 bases from J, leaving 10 bases between. The CDR3 is 13 amino acids. The germline CDR1 and CDR2 sequences are SNHLY and FYNNEI. CDR3 nucleotides: TGTGCCAGCAGTGACCCCCCCTCTTACGAGCAGTACTTC. As protein: CASSDPPSYEQYF.

The rearrangement joins TRBV7-1 to TRBJ2-7, with D unresolved. TRBV7-1 is marked as an open reading frame, function uncertain. The CDR3 spans 13 residues. The germline V and J ends were trimmed by 3 bases and 5 bases, with 11 bases remaining between them. CDR3 coding DNA: TGTGCCAGCAGCTCTCCGAACCGTCACGAGCAGTACTTC. Translation gives CASSSPNRHEQYF.

This clone is medium-sized in the sample. The chain carries TRBV12-5 and TRBJ2-7; TRBD1 aligns across 8 bases. Germline assignment: CDR1 LGHNT and CDR2 FRNRAP. The CDR3 extends over 15 amino acids. V was clipped by 0 bases and J by 6 bases; unmatched bases: 7. CDR3 residues: CASGLVTGTGVEQYF. CDR3 nucleotides: TGTGCTAGTGGTTTGGTTACCGGGACAGGAGTCGAGCAGTACTTC.

CDR3 in amino acids: CASSYFVGDPEAFF. The CDR3 nucleotides read TGTGCCAGCAGCTATTTTGTCGGTGACCCTGAAGCTTTCTTT. The chain carries TRBV11-3 and TRBJ1-1, with D hard to call. V was shortened by 4 bases and J by 6 bases, with 15 bases between the two germline ends. Germline loops: CDR1 SGHNT, CDR2 YENEEA. CDR3 size: 14 residues. Looking up the rest from reference TRBV11-3 and TRBJ1-1 gives the full variable domain: EAGVVQSPRYKIIEKKQPVAFWCNPISGHNTLYWYLQNLGQGPELLIRYENEEAVDDSQLPKDRFSAERLKGVDSTLKIQPAELGDSAVYLCASSYFVGDPEAFFGQGTRLTVV.

The J gene is TRBJ1-1, the V gene TRBV11-3; possible D gene TRBD1, 5 bases. Germline V gene lookup returns CDR1 SGHNT and CDR2 YENEEA. Trimming removed 2 bases from V and 1 base from J, with 11 bases in between. The CDR3 loop spans 15 amino acids. As DNA, the CDR3 is TGTGCCAGCAGCTTAAGGGGACCCCAGAACACTGAAGCTTTCTTT. This sequence encodes CASSLRGPQNTEAFF.

The CDR3 sequence: CASRGNAGNTIYF. The CDR3 bases are TGCGCCAGCCGGGGAAATGCTGGAAACACCATATATTTT. This chain links TRBV10-2 with TRBJ1-3; D gene uncertain. The CDR3 is 13 amino acids. Germline assignment: CDR1 WSHSY and CDR2 SAAADI. V lost 8 bases to trimming and J lost 2 bases, with 10 bases between them.

The chain has TRBV29-1 and TRBJ2-2; D unresolved. Per germline, CDR1 SQVTM and CDR2 ANQGSEA. Trimming removed 7 bases at V and 0 bases at J, with 12 bases between. The CDR3 is 14 amino acids. The CDR3, as DNA: TGCAGCGCCGAAGGTGAACCGAACACCGGGGAGCTGTTTTTT. Amino acid sequence: CSAEGEPNTGELFF.